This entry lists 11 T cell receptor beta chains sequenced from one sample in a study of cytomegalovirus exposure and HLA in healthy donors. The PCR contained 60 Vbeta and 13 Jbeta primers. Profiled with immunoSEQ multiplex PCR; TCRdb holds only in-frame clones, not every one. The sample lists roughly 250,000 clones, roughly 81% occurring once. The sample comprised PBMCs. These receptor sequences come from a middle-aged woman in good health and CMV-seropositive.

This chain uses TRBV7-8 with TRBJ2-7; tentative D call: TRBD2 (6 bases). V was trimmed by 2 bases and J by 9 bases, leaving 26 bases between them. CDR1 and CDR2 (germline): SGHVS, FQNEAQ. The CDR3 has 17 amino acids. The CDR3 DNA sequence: TGTGCCAGCAGCTTAACTCCCCTAGCTGACGGGAGCGGTCGGCAGTACTTC. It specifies CASSLTPLADGSGRQYF. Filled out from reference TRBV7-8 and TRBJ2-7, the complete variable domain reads GAGVSQSPRYKVAKRGQDVALRCDPISGHVSLFWYQQALGQGPEFLTYFQNEAQLDKSGLPSDRFFAERPEGSVSTLKIQRTQQEDSAVYLCASSLTPLADGSGRQYFGPGTRLTVT.

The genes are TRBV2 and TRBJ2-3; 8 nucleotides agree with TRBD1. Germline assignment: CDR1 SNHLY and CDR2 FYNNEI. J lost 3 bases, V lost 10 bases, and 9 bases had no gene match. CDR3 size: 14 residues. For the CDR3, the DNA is TGTGCCACACGGACAGGGTCTATTACAGATACGCAGTATTTT. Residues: CATRTGSITDTQYF.

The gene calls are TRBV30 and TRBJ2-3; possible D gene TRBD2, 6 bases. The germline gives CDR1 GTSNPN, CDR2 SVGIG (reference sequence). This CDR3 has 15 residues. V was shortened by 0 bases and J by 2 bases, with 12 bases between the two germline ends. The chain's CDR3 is CAWSVGGSSTDTQYF. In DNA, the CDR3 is TGTGCCTGGAGTGTTGGGGGGAGTTCCACAGATACGCAGTATTTT.

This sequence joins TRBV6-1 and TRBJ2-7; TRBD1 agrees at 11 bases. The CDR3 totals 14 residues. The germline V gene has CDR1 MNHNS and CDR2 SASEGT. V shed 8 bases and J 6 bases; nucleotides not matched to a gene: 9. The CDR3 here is CASSLGTGGREQYF. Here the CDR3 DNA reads TGTGCCAGCTCGTTGGGGACAGGGGGGCGCGAGCAGTACTTC.

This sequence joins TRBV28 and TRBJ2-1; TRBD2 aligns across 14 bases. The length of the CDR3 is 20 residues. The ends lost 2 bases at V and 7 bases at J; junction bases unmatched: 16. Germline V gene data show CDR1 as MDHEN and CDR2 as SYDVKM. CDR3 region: CASSLAGTAGTSGRTNEQFF. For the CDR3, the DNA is TGTGCCAGCAGTTTAGCCGGGACGGCCGGGACTAGCGGGAGAACGAATGAGCAGTTCTTC.

CDR3 nucleotides: TGTGCCAGCAGTCTAGCGCCCGGATACGAGCAGTACTTC. Protein: CASSLAPGYEQYF. This rearrangement joins TRBV6-4 to TRBJ2-7, with D tentatively TRBD2 (6 bases). The V and J ends lost 5 bases and 4 bases respectively, with 12 bases between them. The CDR3 covers 13 residues. Germline CDR1 MRHNA, CDR2 SNTAGT.

CDR3 bases: TGTGCCAGCAGCACGCGTGGGGCTAGCGGGAGGGCCGAGTATTTT. It specifies CASSTRGASGRAEYF. The rearrangement joins TRBV7-3 to TRBJ2-3; TRBD2 matches 12 bases. From germline, CDR1 is SGHTA and CDR2 FQGTGA. The CDR3 length is 15 residues. Trimming cost V 5 bases and J 13 bases; bases outside gene matches: 13.

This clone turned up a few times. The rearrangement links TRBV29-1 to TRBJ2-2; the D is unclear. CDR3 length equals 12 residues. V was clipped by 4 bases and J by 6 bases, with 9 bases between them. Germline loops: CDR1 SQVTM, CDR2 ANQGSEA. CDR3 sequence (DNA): TGCAGCGTTGCCGCGACTTCCGGGGAGCTGTTTTTT. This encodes CSVAATSGELFF.

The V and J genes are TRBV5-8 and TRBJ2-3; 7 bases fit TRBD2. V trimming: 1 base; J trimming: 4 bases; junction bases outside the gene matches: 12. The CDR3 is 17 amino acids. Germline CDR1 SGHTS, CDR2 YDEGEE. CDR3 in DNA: TGTGCCAGCAGCTTGTTGATTCCAACGGGAGGACCAGATACGCAGTATTTT. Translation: CASSLLIPTGGPDTQYF.

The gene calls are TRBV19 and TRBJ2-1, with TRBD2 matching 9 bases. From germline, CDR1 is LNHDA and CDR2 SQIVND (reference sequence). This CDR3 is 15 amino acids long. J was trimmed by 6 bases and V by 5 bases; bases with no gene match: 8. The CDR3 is CASSAAGGIANEQFF. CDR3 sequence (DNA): TGTGCCAGTAGTGCGGCGGGAGGGATTGCCAATGAGCAGTTCTTC.

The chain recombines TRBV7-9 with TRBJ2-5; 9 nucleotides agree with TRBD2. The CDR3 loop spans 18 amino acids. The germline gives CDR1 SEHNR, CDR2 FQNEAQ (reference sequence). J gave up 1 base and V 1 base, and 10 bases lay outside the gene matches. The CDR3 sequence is CASSLGQGSGRLQETQYF. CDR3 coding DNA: TGTGCCAGCAGCTTAGGACAGGGAAGCGGGAGGCTCCAAGAGACCCAGTACTTC. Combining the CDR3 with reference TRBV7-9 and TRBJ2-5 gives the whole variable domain DTGVSQNPRHKITKRGQNVTFRCDPISEHNRLYWYRQTLGQGPEFLTYFQNEAQLEKSRLLSDRFSAERPKGSFSTLEIQRTEQGDSAMYLCASSLGQGSGRLQETQYFGPGTRLLVL.